This T cell receptor (beta chain) was identified in a study of T cell repertoires in cytomegalovirus infection. At the level of the study: Public TCR beta signature analysis indicated the presence of both CMV infection and matching HLA type.

Study results and caveats: Public TCR beta family frequency separated CMV-and-HLA carriers, including in an independent cohort.

As for this clonotype: Antigen: not known.

MiXCR, applied by TCRdb to the reads, yields one record per CDR3 protein. The data show 250,000 to 300,000 distinct CDR3 sequences, 15% to 20% seen once. V was clipped by 1 base and J by 0 bases, with 7 bases between them. This CDR3 has 13 amino acids. Germline lookup yields CDR1 DFQATT and CDR2 SNEGSKA (reference sequence). The rearrangement joins TRBV20-1 to TRBJ2-7; no reliable D call. Specimen: CD8+ T cells from PBMCs. The sequence was obtained from a human donor in good health (CMV status not recorded). Some clones in this sample may be carry-over from other donors' samples. Here the CDR3 DNA reads TGCAGTGCTAGAGTTCACAGCTCCTACGAGCAGTACTTC. As protein: CSARVHSSYEQYF.